The source of this TCR beta chain is a study of blood T cell repertoires in COVID-19. Study summary: Samples taken during acute and convalescent COVID-19 were collected in the United States, Italy and Spain.

The protocol was immunoSEQ multiplex PCR, while the TCRdb copy is restricted to in-frame clones and leaves out a portion. The table has some 200,000 clones, roughly 89% seen once. Patients at the Seattle site were enrolled during active infection and followed longitudinally. The sequence was obtained from a woman aged 70-85 years with COVID-19, enrolled during active disease. Sequencing used peripheral blood.

The CDR3 protein is CSVEDRQESGYTF. Here the CDR3 DNA reads TGCAGCGTTGAAGACCGACAGGAATCTGGCTACACCTTC. This rearrangement joins TRBV29-1 to TRBJ1-2, with D perhaps TRBD1 (6 bases). Germline V gene lookup returns CDR1 SQVTM and CDR2 ANQGSEA. V was clipped by 0 bases and J by 7 bases, with 12 bases between them. The CDR3 totals 13 residues.